The following is a T cell receptor (beta chain) sequence with its context. Its antigen is unidentified. Amplified TCR beta CDR3 regions derived from RNA transcripts. The HTBI primer set was used in a first-round RT-PCR of the TCR CDR3. TCRdb re-called the multiplex PCR reads through MiXCR, storing one row per CDR3 protein. The table includes under 700,000 distinct CDR3 sequences, 15% to 20% detected once. The sample belongs to a study of T cells in Graves' hyperthyroidism and ophthalmopathy. Findings and limits, study-wide: Ophthalmopathy was told apart from stable hyperthyroidism by a 13 V-J model.

Hyperthyroidism was newly diagnosed in patients aged 18 to 65 (duration under 2 months). Orbital computed tomography, thyroid ultrasound, serum thyroxine and TRAb, and clinical symptoms together informed the diagnoses. CDR3 length: 11 amino acids. The germline CDR1 and CDR2 sequences are SQVTM and ANQGSEA. V was trimmed by 4 bases and J by 8 bases, leaving 11 bases between them. This TCR came from a woman between 18 and 30 years old with Graves' hyperthyroidism. Sequencing input: blood. The chain is built from TRBV29-1 and TRBJ1-2, with D perhaps TRBD1 (6 bases). In nucleotides, the CDR3 is TGCAGCGTTGGAAGGGGGACAGGCTACACCTTC. Encoded protein: CSVGRGTGYTF.